One TCR beta chain is described in this entry. Its antigen is undetermined. Amplification used 60 Vbeta primers and 13 Jbeta primers. As handled by the study authors: Some 9.9 million shared chains were among tens of millions of unique TCR beta chains counted in a later analysis. The data were produced by immunoSEQ multiplex PCR, yet TCRdb's version contains in-frame clones alone and is incomplete. The DNA gave D and trimming, while V, J and clone size come from that table. In the table there are about 140,000 clones, around three quarters of which are singletons. Germline V gives CDR1 MRHNA, CDR2 SNTAGT. V gave up 8 bases and J gave up 7 bases; unmatched junction bases: 10. The CDR3 has 15 residues. The source of the sample is a study of cytomegalovirus exposure and HLA in healthy donors. About the research overall: The early release's HLA-typed donors yielded roughly 85 million unique TCRs. General observations from the study: A later analysis, which compared TCR beta chains of equal frequency, found the HLA-associated ones more clonally expanded. Association of roughly 18,000 TCR beta sequences with HLA alleles was found at 0.05 false discovery rate in a later analysis.

The source material was PBMCs. This clonotype originated in a man under 40 in good health. The chain couples TRBV6-4 to TRBJ2-4; TRBD2 matches 11 bases. The CDR3 DNA reads as TGTGCCAGCGGGAAGACTAGCGGGAATTTGAACATTCAGTACTTC. Protein sequence: CASGKTSGNLNIQYF.